This T cell receptor (beta chain) was profiled in a study of T cell repertoires in cytomegalovirus infection. The overall study: Public TCR beta signatures indicated both CMV infection and matching HLA type.

The CDR3 has 15 residues. V trimming: 4 bases; J trimming: 4 bases; junction bases outside the gene matches: 6. Germline V gives CDR1 SNHLY, CDR2 FYNNEI. TCRdb used MiXCR to reprocess the reads, holding one entry per CDR3 protein. The profile covers more than 400,000 distinct CDR3 sequences, with more than 20% appearing a single time and approximately 13% taken by the ten largest. Study results and limitations: Public TCR beta family frequency separated CMV-and-HLA carriers, including in an independent cohort.

Remarks on this clonotype: The antigen remains undetermined.

The sequence was collected from a human donor in good health (CMV status not recorded). Some clones in this sample may be carry-over from other donors' samples. The sample taken for sequencing was PBMCs. The chain joins TRBV2 to TRBJ2-3, with TRBD2 matching over 9 bases. The CDR3 region is CASSARTSDPDTQYF. CDR3 in DNA: TGTGCCAGCAGTGCCCGGACTAGCGACCCAGATACGCAGTATTTT.